The rows below give T cell receptor beta chains drawn from one sample of a study of T cell repertoires in cytomegalovirus infection. Each CDR3 protein gets one entry after TCRdb re-called the reads with MiXCR. The table has about 740,000 distinct CDR3 sequences, about a third seen once. Source material: PBMCs. These receptors were taken from a human donor in good health (CMV status not recorded). Some clones in this sample may be carry-over from other donors' samples. Each CDR3 is given with its conserved first and last residue. The D gene is left open where the match is weak. Rows give clone size only sometimes, using once, few, many, or a class for an expanded clone.

d_call,j_call,clone_size,v_call,cdr3_length,cdr3_nt,cdr3_aa
TRBD1,TRBJ2-7,few,TRBV7-2,14,TGTGCCAGCAGCTTAGTACGACAGGGTTACGAGCAGTACTTC,CASSLVRQGYEQYF
-,TRBJ2-7,few,TRBV5-1,13,TGCGCCAGCAGCGGGGCAGACTCCTACGAGCAGTACTTC,CASSGADSYEQYF
TRBD2,TRBJ2-1,-,TRBV28,17,TGTGCCAGCAGTTTATTCCGAAGGACTAGCGGATACAATGAGCAGTTCTTC,CASSLFRRTSGYNEQFF
-,TRBJ1-1,few,TRBV7-6,14,TGTGCCAGCAGCTCCGGGCCCCAGAACACTGAAGCTTTCTTT,CASSSGPQNTEAFF
-,TRBJ1-1,few,TRBV12-3/TRBV12-4,15,TGTGCCAGCACTCCCTCCCGGAGGTTGAACACTGAAGCTTTCTTT,CASTPSRRLNTEAFF
TRBD1,TRBJ2-7,once,TRBV5-6,14,TGTGCCAGCAGCGAGAGACAGGGGAGGTACGAGCAGTACTTC,CASSERQGRYEQYF
-,TRBJ2-5,-,TRBV7-6,12,TGTGCCAGCAGCCGGAGGGTAGAGACCAAGTACTTC,CASSRRVETKYF
-,TRBJ2-2,-,TRBV6-1,15,TGTGCCAGCAGGTTTAGAGGGGATATGACCGGGGAGCTGTTTTTT,CASRFRGDMTGELFF
-,TRBJ2-2,few,TRBV15,15,TGTGCCACCAGCCCATGGTCAGGGAACACCGGGGAGCTGTTTTTT,CATSPWSGNTGELFF
TRBD1,TRBJ2-7,-,TRBV10-3,15,TGTGCCATCAGTGCAGAAGGGACAGGGGAAAACGAGCAGTACTTC,CAISAEGTGENEQYF
TRBD1,TRBJ2-2,-,TRBV7-2,16,TGTGCCAGCAGCTTCCTGGGGGACAGGGGTAGCGGGGAGCTGTTTTTT,CASSFLGDRGSGELFF